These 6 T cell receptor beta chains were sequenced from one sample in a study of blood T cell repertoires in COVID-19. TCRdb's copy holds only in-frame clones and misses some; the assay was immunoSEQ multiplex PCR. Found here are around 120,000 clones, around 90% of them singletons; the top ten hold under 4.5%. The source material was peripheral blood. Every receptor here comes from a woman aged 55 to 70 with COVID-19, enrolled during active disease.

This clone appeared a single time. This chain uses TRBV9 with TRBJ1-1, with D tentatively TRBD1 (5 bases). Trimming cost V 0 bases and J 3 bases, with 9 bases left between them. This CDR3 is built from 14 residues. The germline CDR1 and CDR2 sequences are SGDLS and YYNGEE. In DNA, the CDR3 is TGTGCCAGCAGCGTAGAGGCCAGGGACACTGAAGCTTTCTTT. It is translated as CASSVEARDTEAFF.

CDR3 region: CASSLQSGNTIYF. CDR3 bases: TGTGCCAGCAGTTTACAGTCTGGAAACACCATATATTTT. This chain connects TRBV12-3 or TRBV12-4 to TRBJ1-3; D ambiguous. CDR3 size: 13 residues. The V and J ends lost 2 bases and 1 base respectively, with 3 bases between them.

CDR3 in amino acids: CASTTTGYTEAFF. CDR3 sequence (DNA): TGCGCCAGCACCACCACAGGATACACTGAAGCTTTCTTT. The chain employs TRBV5-1 and TRBJ1-1, with D maybe TRBD1 (5 bases). The length of the CDR3 is 13 residues. The V gene's germline CDR1 is SGHRS and CDR2 YFSETQ. Between the trimmed V and J ends, which lost 6 bases and 3 bases, there was a span of 12 bases.

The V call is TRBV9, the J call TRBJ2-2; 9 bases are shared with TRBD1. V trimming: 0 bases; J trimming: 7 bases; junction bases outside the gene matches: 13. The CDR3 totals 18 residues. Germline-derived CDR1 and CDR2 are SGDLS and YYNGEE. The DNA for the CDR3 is TGTGCCAGCAGCGTAGGGTCCGGGACAGGGAGAACGATCGGGGAGCTGTTTTTT. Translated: CASSVGSGTGRTIGELFF. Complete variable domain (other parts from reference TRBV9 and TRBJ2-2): DSGVTQTPKHLITATGQRVTLRCSPRSGDLSVYWYQQSLDQGLQFLIQYYNGEERAKGNILERFSAQQFPDLHSELNLSSLELGDSALYFCASSVGSGTGRTIGELFFGEGSRLTVL.

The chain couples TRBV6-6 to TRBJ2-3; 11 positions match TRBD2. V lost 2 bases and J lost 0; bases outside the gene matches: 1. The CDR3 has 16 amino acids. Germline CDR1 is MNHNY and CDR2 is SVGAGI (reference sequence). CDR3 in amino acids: CASSYLAGGSTDTQYF. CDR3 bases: TGTGCCAGCAGTTACCTAGCGGGGGGTAGCACAGATACGCAGTATTTT.

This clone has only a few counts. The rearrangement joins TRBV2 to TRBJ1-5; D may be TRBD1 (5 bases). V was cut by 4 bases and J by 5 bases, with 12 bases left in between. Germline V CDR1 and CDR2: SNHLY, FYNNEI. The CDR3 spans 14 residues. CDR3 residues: CASSGTQSDQPQHF. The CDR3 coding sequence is TGTGCCAGCAGTGGGACACAGAGTGATCAGCCCCAGCATTTT.